This TCR beta chain is from a study of regulatory T cells in long-lasting Graves disease (dated by TCRdb to about 2021). In terms of the full investigation: In the newly diagnosed Graves' disease group, patients had been taking antithyroid drugs for less than 3 months. The study was registered as a clinical trial and conducted in China. Patients with persistent Graves' disease were compared with patients with newly diagnosed Graves' disease using TCR sequencing and RNA sequencing of peripheral blood. A total of about 33 samples underwent TCR sequencing, from about 13 patients with persistent Graves' disease and 20 patients with newly diagnosed Graves' disease. Overall study results and their limits: Persistent patients shared more public clonotypes among themselves (around 3,000) than newly diagnosed patients did (more than 950). Only peripheral blood was studied, because thyroid tissue, the primary lesion, was inaccessible. As a limitation, the authors acknowledged that the small sample size may reduce accuracy. Preferential use of TRBV28, TRBJ1-2 and TRBJ2-5 was observed in persistent disease, whereas TRBV20-1 and TRBJ2-1 were favored in newly diagnosed disease. Sequencing and analysis were restricted to the TCR beta chain. Persistent Graves' disease patients showed lower TCR Shannon entropy and fewer highly expanded clones than newly diagnosed patients, suggesting clonal expansion.

Taken with the paper, the label for time point translates to: newly diagnosed GD, antithyroid drugs for less than 3 months. For both TCR sequencing and RNA sequencing, RNA was extracted from PBMCs using TRIzol. The diagnosis of Graves' disease followed American Thyroid Association guidelines. Patients were recruited from an endocrinology department in Xi'an, China. Each patient gave approximately 10 milliliters of peripheral blood, collected in an EDTA anticoagulant tube. Ficoll Paque Plus density gradient separation was used to isolate PBMCs, and no further T cell sorting was performed. RNA quality was checked with an Agilent 2100 Bioanalyzer and agarose gel, and concentration with a NanoDrop 2000. The germline V gene yields MDHEN for CDR1 and SYDVKM for CDR2. V loses 4 bases, J loses 8 bases, and the germline ends lie 12 bases apart. The CDR3 measures 13 amino acids from cysteine to phenylalanine. The sequence is cut down to CDR3 DNA, 39 bases in frame from base 1.

This clonotype has at least ten counts. Its target antigen remains unknown. No base quality information exists; no much larger clone differs at one position. To prepare the library, multiplex PCR was applied. The data were produced on an Illumina HiSeq 4000. iRepertoire HTBI primers and Arm-PCR amplification of CDR3 regions were used to construct TCR beta libraries. PCR products were gel purified before sequencing. The original methods were these. Across samples, roughly 60 TRBV and over 11 TRBJ segments were identified and used for gene usage analysis of CDR3 amino acid clonotypes. COPE and FqMerger were used to merge the filtered high-quality paired reads into contigs. Contigs were aligned with BLAST to IMGT TRBV, TRBD and TRBJ reference genes, and CDR3 was defined per IMGT. Any clonotype with a frequency above 0.1% was classified as a highly expanded clone. Shannon entropy was used to measure repertoire diversity, and the Gini coefficient was used to measure V-J evenness. A clonotype was considered public if more than one individual shared it. TCRdb handled the public reads itself, with Q25 trimming in fastp and clone calling in MiXCR, and kept productive beta chains. Every CDR3 protein is listed once, alongside the most common genes and DNA of its rows. Here the V and J calls rest on TCRdb's processing, not on the authors' analysis. Within this sample are 350,000 to 500,000 distinct CDR3 sequences, with roughly 17% of them counted one time only. Of the sample, around 10% falls within the top ten clones.

These same records also appear under a second study, on T cells in Graves' hyperthyroidism and ophthalmopathy. Looking at the second paper: Stable Graves' hyperthyroidism was defined as the absence of progression to ophthalmopathy over 18 months of follow-up. The hyperthyroidism patients were between 18 and 65 years old and newly diagnosed, with a disease duration of less than 2 months. Exclusion was applied to patients with uncontrolled infections, other autoimmune diseases, pregnancy or lactation. Diagnoses relied on clinical symptoms, serum thyroxine and TRAb, thyroid ultrasound and orbital computed tomography. The first round of RT-PCR for the TCR CDR3 was performed with the HTBI primer set and the Qiagen OneStep RT-PCR kit. Blood samples also contained most of the expanded thyroid clonotypes (frequency above 0.001), which suggests that blood repertoires may reflect thyroid immune responses. Ophthalmopathy was separated from stable hyperthyroidism by a 13 V-J signature model, with just over 85% sensitivity and roughly 84% specificity obtained in cross-validation and 80%/75% obtained in testing. In validation, the model predicted progression to ophthalmopathy with around 71% sensitivity and around 72% specificity, a median of approximately 6.7 months before onset. A discovery cohort of roughly 100 patients, approximately 44 with Graves' ophthalmopathy and fewer than 65 with stable Graves' hyperthyroidism, was used to find distinguishing TCR V-J signatures. Whether ophthalmopathy could be predicted prospectively was tested in an independent validation cohort made up of under 20 hyperthyroidism patients plus 17 patients who later progressed to ophthalmopathy. The 100 discovery patients were randomly divided into training and test sets at a 7:3 ratio. In addition, the study compared T-cell repertoires in thyroid tissue and in blood from six Graves' hyperthyroidism patients. After sampling, hyperthyroidism patients received methimazole starting at 30 mg daily, and ophthalmopathy patients received high-dose intravenous methylprednisolone. Libraries were constructed in a second round of multiplex PCR, after which size selection and purification were carried out. The libraries were sequenced on an Illumina HiSeq2000 using paired-end 100 bp reads. Raw data were processed with SOAPnuke, discarding reads with adapters, uncalled bases, mean Phred below 15, or no exact constant-primer or identifier match. High-quality paired reads were merged with COPE v1.2.5, and unique nucleotide sequences were defined as clonotypes. MiTCR v1.1 was used to align clonotypes to the IMGT TRBV, TRBD and TRBJ reference segments. Analysis was restricted to V-J combinations with a frequency above 0.0001, which covered 99.2% of repertoires. A TCS score was defined as the ratio of F50 (clonal expansion) to E x V (chaos), with BLOSUM62-based TCRdist applied between CDR3 peptides within each V-J. Welch's t-statistics and random forest reduced roughly 540 V-J features to roughly 13, which were used in a naive Bayes classifier (R e1071). Sample size was not statistically predetermined, and blinding of investigators to group allocation was not performed. TCR Vbeta CDR3 sequencing of 120 to 150 peripheral blood samples (around 45 ophthalmopathy, 75 to 85 hyperthyroidism and approximately 17 progressor patients) is reported in the paper.

Sequences were derived from peripheral blood mononuclear cells (PBMCs), sampled at new diagnosis, from a patient treated with antithyroid drugs. This clonotype was sampled from a woman younger than 45 with Graves disease. Donor details come from another sample of the same person, matched by shared clones. The sequence links TRBV28 to TRBJ1-5; tentative D gene TRBD1, with 5 bases matching. The CDR3 here reads CASSSSREKPQHF. The DNA sequence is as follows: TGTGCCAGCAGTTCCTCCAGGGAAAAGCCCCAGCATTTT.